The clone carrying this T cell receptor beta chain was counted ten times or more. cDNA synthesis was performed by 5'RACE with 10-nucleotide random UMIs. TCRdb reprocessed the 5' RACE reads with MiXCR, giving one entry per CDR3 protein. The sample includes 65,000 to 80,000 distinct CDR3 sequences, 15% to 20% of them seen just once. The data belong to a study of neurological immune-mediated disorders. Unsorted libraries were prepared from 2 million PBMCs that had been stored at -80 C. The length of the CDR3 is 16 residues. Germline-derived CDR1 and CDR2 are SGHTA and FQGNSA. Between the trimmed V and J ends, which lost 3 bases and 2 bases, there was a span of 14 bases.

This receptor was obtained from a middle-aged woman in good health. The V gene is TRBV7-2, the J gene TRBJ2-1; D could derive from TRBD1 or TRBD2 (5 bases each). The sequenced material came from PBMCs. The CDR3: CASSFSPGAAYNEQFF. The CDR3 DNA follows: TGTGCCAGCAGCTTTTCCCCCGGGGCAGCCTACAATGAGCAGTTCTTC.